Following are 17 T cell receptor beta chains from one sample sequenced in a study of cytomegalovirus exposure and HLA in healthy donors. Assay used: immunoSEQ multiplex PCR; TCRdb lists only in-frame clones, some missing. Seen here are over 200,000 clones, roughly 83% observed once, and the top ten hold 4.5% to 6%. The material sequenced was PBMCs. Receptor source: a woman between 18 and 29 years old in good health and CMV-seronegative.

The V and J genes are TRBV6-6 and TRBJ1-5, with D possibly TRBD1 on 5 matching bases. Trimming removed 2 bases from V and 7 bases from J, with 12 bases in between. The CDR3 runs 14 residues. Per germline, CDR1 MNHNY and CDR2 SVGAGI (reference sequence). CDR3 amino acids: CASSYLPDSQPQHF. The CDR3 nucleotides are TGTGCCAGCAGTTACCTCCCTGACAGCCAGCCCCAGCATTTT.

This clone was picked up a small number of times. The chain links TRBV19 to TRBJ2-2; 7 bases match TRBD2. Unmatched junction bases numbered 8, after V lost 1 base and J lost 6 bases. Germline V gives CDR1 LNHDA, CDR2 SQIVND (reference sequence). This CDR3 has 16 residues. CDR3 DNA sequence: TGTGCCAGTAGTATAGGAGGAGGCGGGAGAGCCGGGGAGCTGTTTTTT. This codes for CASSIGGGGRAGELFF.

V and J are TRBV19 and TRBJ2-3; 9 bases map to TRBD2. Germline V gives CDR1 LNHDA, CDR2 SQIVND (reference sequence). The CDR3 has 16 amino acids. Trimming took 1 base from V and 1 from J; bases not matched to a gene: 3. CDR3: CASSIGRLAGTDTQYF. The CDR3 nucleotides read TGTGCCAGTAGTATAGGTCGACTAGCGGGCACAGATACGCAGTATTTT.

The rearrangement uses TRBV9 and TRBJ2-1, with D uncertain. The CDR3 is 15 amino acids. The V and J ends lost 0 bases and 0 bases respectively, with 7 bases between them. Per the germline V gene, CDR1 is SGDLS and CDR2 is YYNGEE. This CDR3 is CASSVASSSYNEQFF. The CDR3 DNA is TGTGCCAGCAGCGTAGCGAGTAGCTCCTACAATGAGCAGTTCTTC. The full variable domain, in which reference TRBV9 and TRBJ2-1 provide the parts outside the CDR3, is DSGVTQTPKHLITATGQRVTLRCSPRSGDLSVYWYQQSLDQGLQFLIQYYNGEERAKGNILERFSAQQFPDLHSELNLSSLELGDSALYFCASSVASSSYNEQFFGPGTRLTVL.

The chain has TRBV19 and TRBJ1-5; possibly TRBD1 for D (5 bases). The germline V and J ends were trimmed by 6 bases and 0 bases, with 12 bases remaining between them. The CDR3 contains 15 residues. Germline CDR1 LNHDA, CDR2 SQIVND (reference sequence). The DNA of the CDR3 is TGTGCCAGTAGCGACCAGGGATTTAGCAATCAGCCCCAGCATTTT. It translates to CASSDQGFSNQPQHF.

The chain carries TRBV25-1 and TRBJ1-3; weak D call: TRBD1 (5 bases). V was clipped by 4 bases and J by 0 bases, with 10 bases between them. The CDR3 runs to 15 residues. Germline V gene sequence: CDR1 MGHDK, CDR2 SYGVNS. The CDR3: CASSGTGASGNTIYF. The CDR3 coding sequence is TGTGCCAGCAGTGGCACAGGTGCCTCTGGAAACACCATATATTTT.

The chain couples TRBV29-1 to TRBJ1-1; D is undetermined. Trimming took 1 base from V and 10 from J, leaving 13 bases between them. CDR1 is SQVTM, CDR2 ANQGSEA, per germline. CDR3 length: 12 residues. The CDR3: CSVEGSPVGAFF. The CDR3 nucleotides read TGCAGCGTTGAAGGGTCCCCGGTGGGAGCTTTCTTT.

CDR3 nucleotides: TGTGCCAGCAGTAGGACTAGCGCCTTCACAGATACGCAGTATTTT. Encoded protein: CASSRTSAFTDTQYF. This chain uses TRBV2 with TRBJ2-3; TRBD2 aligns across 9 bases. The CDR3 runs 15 residues. J lost 2 bases, V lost 5 bases, and 5 bases had no gene match. Germline CDR1 reads SNHLY; CDR2 reads FYNNEI.

J is TRBJ2-5 and V is TRBV19; TRBD1 agrees at 8 bases. Trimming cost V 5 bases and J 4 bases; bases outside gene matches: 6. This CDR3 is 14 amino acids long. Germline V gene lookup returns CDR1 LNHDA and CDR2 SQIVND (reference sequence). The CDR3 nucleotides read TGTGCCAGTAGTCCGACAGGGGTTGGAGAGACCCAGTACTTC. Residues: CASSPTGVGETQYF. Full variable domain (missing parts from reference TRBV19 and TRBJ2-5): DGGITQSPKYLFRKEGQNVTLSCEQNLNHDAMYWYRQDPGQGLRLIYYSQIVNDFQKGDIAEGYSVSREKKESFPLTVTSAQKNPTAFYLCASSPTGVGETQYFGPGTRLLVL.

The V gene is TRBV10-2, the J gene TRBJ2-1, with 8 bases lining up with TRBD2. The CDR3 has 16 residues. V lost 7 bases and J lost 2; bases outside the gene matches: 10. Germline V gene data show CDR1 as WSHSY and CDR2 as SAAADI. The CDR3 sequence: CASKGSGSDAYNEQFF. The CDR3 DNA reads as TGCGCCAGCAAAGGAAGCGGGAGTGATGCCTACAATGAGCAGTTCTTC.

The V and J genes are TRBV5-6 and TRBJ2-1; 13 positions agree with TRBD2. After removal of 2 bases from V and 5 bases from J, the junction contained 4 bases not matched to a gene. In germline, CDR1 is SGHDT, CDR2 YYEEEE. The CDR3 is 16 amino acids. The CDR3 loop is CASSFGGLAGNNEQFF. The DNA of the CDR3 is TGTGCCAGCAGCTTCGGGGGACTAGCGGGGAACAATGAGCAGTTCTTC.

The chain carries TRBV27 and TRBJ1-4; weak D call: TRBD1 (5 bases). Trimming took off 4 bases at V and 7 bases at J, with 19 bases between the two ends. This CDR3 contains 16 residues. Germline loops: CDR1 MNHEY, CDR2 SMNVEV (reference sequence). CDR3 loop: CASSSPGWRVGEKLFF. The CDR3 nucleotides read TGTGCCAGCAGTTCCCCAGGGTGGAGGGTCGGTGAAAAACTGTTTTTT.

The rearrangement uses TRBV5-1 and TRBJ2-1; 7 nucleotides agree with TRBD2. This CDR3 has 17 amino acids. J was trimmed by 6 bases and V by 4 bases; bases with no gene match: 16. Per the germline V gene, CDR1 is SGHRS and CDR2 is YFSETQ. The CDR3 loop is CASSDGGTGQGGNEQFF. CDR3 coding DNA: TGCGCCAGCAGCGACGGGGGGACCGGGCAGGGAGGCAATGAGCAGTTCTTC.

CDR3 sequence (DNA): TGTGCCAGCGGGGGGGGTCCGGTCTACGAGCAGTACTTC. Its protein is CASGGGPVYEQYF. The chain couples TRBV28 to TRBJ2-7, with 7 bases identical to TRBD2. The germline CDR1 and CDR2 sequences are MDHEN and SYDVKM. This CDR3 spans 13 amino acids. Trimming removed 8 bases from V and 3 bases from J; junction bases left unmatched: 7.

This chain joins TRBV6-1 and TRBJ1-4; the match to TRBD1 covers 12 bases. V lost 10 bases to trimming and J lost 6 bases; unmatched junction nucleotides: 6. CDR3 length: 14 residues. Per the germline V gene, CDR1 is MNHNS and CDR2 is SASEGT. The CDR3 region is CATKGTGGDEKLFF. CDR3 sequence (DNA): TGTGCCACCAAGGGGACAGGGGGCGATGAAAAACTGTTTTTT.

The V gene is TRBV5-1, the J gene TRBJ2-7; TRBD1 aligns across 8 bases. This CDR3 spans 16 amino acids. Trimming removed 2 bases from V and 5 bases from J; junction bases left unmatched: 12. Per the germline V gene, CDR1 is SGHRS and CDR2 is YFSETQ. CDR3 sequence reads: CASSFGTRDRSDEQYF. The CDR3 region has the DNA TGCGCCAGCAGCTTCGGAACCCGGGACAGGAGCGACGAGCAGTACTTC.

The chain couples TRBV27 to TRBJ2-3, with 8 bases aligning to TRBD1. Germline CDR1 is MNHEY and CDR2 is SMNVEV (reference sequence). This CDR3 region has 16 residues. Germline trimming cut 5 bases from V and 0 bases from J; bases unmatched to any gene: 7. The CDR3 is CASSRRDRTSTDTQYF. CDR3 in DNA: TGTGCCAGCAGTAGAAGGGACAGGACTAGCACAGATACGCAGTATTTT.